Shown below are 9 T cell receptor beta chains from a single sample sequenced in a study of CD8+CD57+ T cells in acquired aplastic anemia. It was genomic DNA that served as the template for profiling TCR beta VDJ and CDR3. TCRdb redid the calling of the reads with MiXCR, one entry per CDR3 protein. The sample comprises 300,000 or so distinct CDR3 sequences, 55% to 60% of which are singletons, and less than 9.5% rests with the top ten. The sequenced sample was sorted CD4+, CD8+, or CD8+CD57+ T cells (not recorded which) from PBMCs. The source is a human donor with severe aplastic anemia or a healthy control (not recorded which).

This clonotype has at least ten counts. This chain joins TRBV19 and TRBJ1-1, with D perhaps matching TRBD1 (6 bases). Germline assignment: CDR1 LNHDA and CDR2 SQIVND (reference sequence). V shed 4 bases and J shed 4 bases, with 19 bases lying between them. The CDR3 sequence is 16 residues long. The CDR3 spells CASSRGAGAGVTEAFF. The CDR3 nucleotides are TGTGCCAGTAGTAGGGGGGCAGGGGCAGGGGTCACTGAAGCTTTCTTT. Complete variable domain (other parts from reference TRBV19 and TRBJ1-1): DGGITQSPKYLFRKEGQNVTLSCEQNLNHDAMYWYRQDPGQGLRLIYYSQIVNDFQKGDIAEGYSVSREKKESFPLTVTSAQKNPTAFYLCASSRGAGAGVTEAFFGQGTRLTVV.

This clonotype was picked up many times. A much larger clone lies a single base off, so this may be a read error. The chain employs TRBV20-1 and TRBJ2-7; 7 positions agree with TRBD2. The CDR3 extends over 15 amino acids. CDR1 DFQATT and CDR2 SNEGSKA come from the germline V gene (reference sequence). The CDR3 coding sequence is TGCGGTGTCCGTACAGCGGGATCCAGGGTCTACGAGCAGTACTTC. As protein: CGVRTAGSRVYEQYF.

The gene calls are TRBV7-4 and TRBJ2-3, with D perhaps matching TRBD1 or TRBD2 (5 bases each). The CDR3 sequence is 15 residues long. Germline CDR1 reads SGHVT; CDR2 reads SQSDAQ. Trimming took 4 bases from V and 3 from J, leaving 14 bases between them. The chain's CDR3 is CASSWGRGGTDTQYF. CDR3 DNA sequence: TGTGCCAGCAGCTGGGGACGGGGTGGTACAGATACGCAGTATTTT.

The chain joins TRBV24-1 to TRBJ2-5; 9 nucleotides match TRBD1. Trimming took 3 bases from V and 4 from J; bases not matched to a gene: 5. This CDR3 region has 15 residues. CDR1 KGHDR and CDR2 SFDVKD come from the germline V gene. In DNA, the CDR3 is TGTGCCACCAGTGATGGGACAGGGACTTTAGAGACCCAGTACTTC. This translates into CATSDGTGTLETQYF.

This clonotype was seen ten or more times. The genes are TRBV24-1 and TRBJ2-7; D may match TRBD1 or TRBD2 (6 bases each). Trimming left V 4 bases short and J 5 bases short, with 20 bases between. The CDR3 contains 16 residues. From germline, CDR1 is KGHDR and CDR2 SFDVKD. CDR3 DNA: TGTGCCACCAGTGACTCAAAACGGGGGCAGGGCAACGAGCAGTACTTC. This gives the protein CATSDSKRGQGNEQYF.

This clonotype was seen many times. The chain joins TRBV5-1 to TRBJ2-3; D remains ambiguous. Germline lookup yields CDR1 SGHRS and CDR2 YFSETQ. Trimming stripped 1 base from V and 7 bases from J, with 25 bases between. The CDR3 covers 18 residues. The CDR3 sequence is CASSLWAGEATRTYTQYF. DNA for the CDR3: TGCGCCAGCAGCTTGTGGGCCGGAGAGGCGACCCGAACGTATACGCAGTATTTT.

The chain combines TRBV10-1 with TRBJ1-6; D not resolved. The ends were cut back, 4 bases at V and 5 bases at J, with 12 bases in the middle. This CDR3 has 15 amino acids. Germline assignment: CDR1 WNHNN and CDR2 SYGVQD (reference sequence). CDR3 residues: CASSVLKDDNSPLHF. The CDR3 nucleotides read TGCGCCAGCAGTGTTTTGAAGGATGATAATTCACCCCTCCACTTT.

The chain is built from TRBV2 and TRBJ2-5; no definite D call. Germline loops: CDR1 SNHLY, CDR2 FYNNEI. Trimming took off 4 bases at V and 1 base at J, with 10 bases between the two ends. The CDR3 has 14 residues. The CDR3 is CASSVRLTQETQYF. CDR3 bases: TGTGCCAGCAGTGTGAGGCTGACCCAAGAGACCCAGTACTTC.

This clonotype has only a few counts. The DNA of the CDR3 is TGCAGTGCTCTGGGGGGGACTCGTGGCTACACCTTC. It is translated as CSALGGTRGYTF. The V gene is TRBV20-1, the J gene TRBJ1-2, with D perhaps TRBD1 (5 bases). The CDR3 runs 12 residues. Per germline, CDR1 DFQATT and CDR2 SNEGSKA (reference sequence). V was cut by 5 bases and J by 7 bases, with 14 bases left in between.